This TCR beta chain was captured in a study of T-cell memory formation after mild COVID-19. The 5'RACE method, run with constant-segment primers, produced TCR alpha and TCR beta cDNA libraries (carrying sample barcodes and UMIs). Using its own MiXCR run on the 5' RACE reads, TCRdb lists one record per CDR3 protein. The sample has about 47,000 distinct CDR3 sequences, 8% to 10% seen once. This CDR3 is built from 16 residues. In germline, CDR1 is SQVTM, CDR2 ANQGSEA. On this clonotype itself: The antigen remains unidentified. The junction departs from germline at one end; a sequencing error may be responsible.

Study-level results: Contracting clones, day 15 to 85, had balanced CD4/CD8, and later expanders favored CD4+.

The clonotype originates from an adult woman who had mild COVID-19 (a few samples of this study predate the infection). Cell type and time point are not known. The chain carries TRBV29-1 and TRBJ2-6; a weak D match, TRBD1 (5 bases). The sample taken for sequencing was PBMCs or a T cell subset sorted from them (not recorded which). The CDR3 loop reads CSVRGVSGSWANVLTF. The CDR3, as DNA: TGCAGCGTAAGGGGTGTATCAGGCTCTTGGGCCAACGTCCTGACTTTC.